Each of the 20 T cell receptor beta chains below was sequenced from the same sample in a study of cytomegalovirus exposure and HLA in healthy donors. Clones were sequenced by immunoSEQ multiplex PCR, and TCRdb holds only the in-frame ones, with some missing. The profile shows tens of thousands of clones, 85% to 95% of them singletons. What was sequenced was PBMCs. The receptors here all came from a woman younger than 35 in good health and CMV-seronegative.

The chain uses TRBV28 and TRBJ1-4; tentatively, D is TRBD1 (6 bases). Germline V gene lookup returns CDR1 MDHEN and CDR2 SYDVKM. This CDR3 is 15 amino acids long. The V and J ends lost 6 bases and 5 bases respectively, with 16 bases between them. CDR3 region: CASSPWTAFNEKLFF. Written as DNA, the CDR3 is TGTGCCAGCAGCCCCTGGACAGCCTTCAATGAAAAACTGTTTTTT.

The chain links TRBV28 to TRBJ1-1; maybe TRBD1 (5 bases). V dropped 5 bases and J dropped 4 bases, with 17 bases sitting between them. Germline CDR1 is MDHEN and CDR2 is SYDVKM. This CDR3 spans 15 amino acids. In DNA form, the CDR3 reads TGTGCCAGCAGTAGCCCCAGGGAATGGAGCACTGAAGCTTTCTTT. The encoded protein is CASSSPREWSTEAFF. Supplemented by reference TRBV28 and TRBJ1-1, the full variable domain reads DVKVTQSSRYLVKRTGEKVFLECVQDMDHENMFWYRQDPGLGLRLIYFSYDVKMKEKGDIPEGYSVSREKKERFSLILESASTNQTSMYLCASSSPREWSTEAFFGQGTRLTVV.

This sequence joins TRBV28 and TRBJ2-7; possibly TRBD1 for D (6 bases). The CDR3 length is 14 residues. CDR1 and CDR2 from the germline V gene are MDHEN and SYDVKM. V was trimmed by 10 bases and J by 2 bases, leaving 18 bases between them. CDR3 sequence (DNA): TGTGCCACCGTGTTAGGACAGACGACCTACGAGCAGTACTTC. Encoded protein: CATVLGQTTYEQYF. The full variable domain, its missing parts supplied by reference TRBV28 and TRBJ2-7, is DVKVTQSSRYLVKRTGEKVFLECVQDMDHENMFWYRQDPGLGLRLIYFSYDVKMKEKGDIPEGYSVSREKKERFSLILESASTNQTSMYLCATVLGQTTYEQYFGPGTRLTVT.

This chain connects TRBV28 to TRBJ2-6; no clear D. The germline V gene encodes CDR1 MDHEN and CDR2 SYDVKM. The CDR3 loop spans 15 amino acids. Trimming cost V 1 base and J 4 bases, with 8 bases left between them. The CDR3 DNA follows: TGTGCCAGCAGTTTATTATTGGCCGGGGCCAACGTCCTGACTTTC. Translated: CASSLLLAGANVLTF.

The V call is TRBV7-2, the J call TRBJ1-2, with TRBD1 as a possible D gene (6 bases). The CDR3 runs to 15 residues. CDR1 is SGHTA and CDR2 is FQGNSA in the germline V gene. V was pared by 5 bases and J by 3 bases, with 16 bases between. The CDR3, as DNA: TGTGCCAGCAGCCAAGCGTGGACAGATTACTATGGCTACACCTTC. Its translation is CASSQAWTDYYGYTF.

The count of this clone is one. V is TRBV9 and J is TRBJ1-5; 10 positions agree with TRBD1. V shed 0 bases and J 7 bases; nucleotides not matched to a gene: 4. The CDR3 loop spans 15 amino acids. Germline-derived CDR1 and CDR2 are SGDLS and YYNGEE. The CDR3 DNA follows: TGTGCCAGCAGCGTAGGACAGGGGGCCGGACAGCCCCAGCATTTT. This codes for CASSVGQGAGQPQHF.

The chain combines TRBV25-1 with TRBJ1-6, with D hard to call. The CDR3 consists of 12 residues. Germline V gene data show CDR1 as MGHDK and CDR2 as SYGVNS. V shed 6 bases and J shed 7 bases, with 7 bases lying between them. The CDR3 loop reads CASSLGNSPLHF. The CDR3 region has the DNA TGTGCCAGCAGCCTCGGGAATTCACCCCTCCACTTT.

The J gene is TRBJ2-7, the V gene TRBV18, with 8 nucleotides matching TRBD2. This CDR3 comprises 15 residues. Germline-derived CDR1 and CDR2 are KGHSH and LQKENI. The V gene end was trimmed by 2 bases and the J gene end by 6 bases; junction bases not matched to a gene: 9. CDR3 DNA: TGTGCCAGCTCACCAAACGATAGCGGGACAACCGAGCAGTACTTC. Translation: CASSPNDSGTTEQYF.

For the CDR3, the DNA is TGCGCCAGCAGCTTGGACGGGCGCTGGGGCCTTATTGGCTACACCTTC. It is translated as CASSLDGRWGLIGYTF. The J gene is TRBJ1-2, the V gene TRBV5-1; a weak D match, TRBD1 (5 bases). The germline V gene has CDR1 SGHRS and CDR2 YFSETQ. This CDR3 is 16 amino acids long. Trimming shortened V by 0 bases and J by 7 bases, and 19 bases separated the two germline ends.

This clone was seen a few times. CDR3 in amino acids: CASRQTTGIASEKLFF. The CDR3 DNA reads TGTGCCAGCAGGCAAACTACAGGGATTGCTTCGGAAAAACTGTTTTTT. V gene TRBV2 combines with J gene TRBJ1-4; D may be TRBD1 (6 bases). Germline V gene lookup returns CDR1 SNHLY and CDR2 FYNNEI. This CDR3 spans 16 amino acids. Trimming took 6 bases from V and 8 from J, leaving 22 bases between them.

The chain carries TRBV27 and TRBJ1-5; D perhaps matches TRBD1 (5 bases). The germline V and J ends were trimmed by 2 bases and 3 bases, with 8 bases remaining between them. The CDR3 is made up of 14 amino acids. Germline CDR1 is MNHEY and CDR2 is SMNVEV (reference sequence). The DNA for the CDR3 is TGTGCCAGCAGTTTAGGCGGACACAATCAGCCCCAGCATTTT. Protein product: CASSLGGHNQPQHF.

The chain recombines TRBV9 with TRBJ2-1; 10 bases are shared with TRBD2. The CDR3 is 18 amino acids. The V gene end was trimmed by 3 bases and the J gene end by 0 bases; junction bases not matched to a gene: 9. Germline V CDR1 and CDR2: SGDLS, YYNGEE. CDR3 in amino acids: CASSALVSGGISYNEQFF. The CDR3 nucleotides are TGTGCCAGCAGCGCCTTAGTTAGCGGGGGGATCTCCTACAATGAGCAGTTCTTC.

This rearrangement joins TRBV19 to TRBJ1-6, with D unresolved. V was trimmed by 4 bases and J by 6 bases, leaving 16 bases between them. This CDR3 has 16 amino acids. Germline lookup yields CDR1 LNHDA and CDR2 SQIVND (reference sequence). CDR3 region: CASSRSGKSSNSPLHF. CDR3 in DNA: TGTGCCAGTAGTAGGTCGGGGAAATCAAGTAATTCACCCCTCCACTTT. The full variable domain, its missing parts supplied by reference TRBV19 and TRBJ1-6, is DGGITQSPKYLFRKEGQNVTLSCEQNLNHDAMYWYRQDPGQGLRLIYYSQIVNDFQKGDIAEGYSVSREKKESFPLTVTSAQKNPTAFYLCASSRSGKSSNSPLHFGNGTRLTVT.

The J gene is TRBJ2-3, the V gene TRBV10-3; TRBD2 matches 12 bases. Germline loops: CDR1 ENHRY, CDR2 SYGVKD. CDR3 size: 17 residues. V shed 2 bases and J 3 bases; nucleotides not matched to a gene: 6. This CDR3 is CAISETLAGGITDTQYF. The CDR3 DNA follows: TGTGCCATCAGTGAGACGCTAGCGGGGGGGATTACAGATACGCAGTATTTT.

The chain links TRBV28 to TRBJ1-1; the D is unclear. CDR1 is MDHEN and CDR2 is SYDVKM in the germline V gene. The ends were cut back, 8 bases at V and 2 bases at J, with 12 bases in the middle. The CDR3 is made up of 13 amino acids. The CDR3 DNA is TGTGCCAGCTCCGGGGAGGGAAACACTGAAGCTTTCTTT. Translating it yields CASSGEGNTEAFF.

V is TRBV7-6 and J is TRBJ2-2; 7 bases align to TRBD2. This CDR3 spans 17 amino acids. Germline CDR1 reads SGHVS; CDR2 reads FNYEAQ. Trimming cost V 0 bases and J 3 bases; bases outside gene matches: 7. CDR3 nucleotides: TGTGCCAGCAGCTTAGCGCTGGCTAGCGGATACACCGGGGAGCTGTTTTTT. It is translated as CASSLALASGYTGELFF.

The rearrangement links TRBV7-3 to TRBJ1-5; TRBD1 is a possible D gene (6 bases). V lost 5 bases and J lost 3, with 11 bases in between. Germline V CDR1 and CDR2: SGHTA, FQGTGA. CDR3 length equals 14 residues. Written as DNA, the CDR3 is TGTGCCAGCAGCGTCCCGGGACACAATCAGCCCCAGCATTTT. Translated, it gives CASSVPGHNQPQHF.

This chain links TRBV7-9 with TRBJ2-2; 8 bases map to TRBD2. With V trimmed by 4 bases and J by 3 bases, 10 bases remained unmatched. CDR1 is SEHNR and CDR2 is FQNEAQ in the germline V gene (reference sequence). This CDR3 contains 17 residues. CDR3 DNA sequence: TGTGCCAGCAGCTCCCATAGGGTCGGGGGGGACACCGGGGAGCTGTTTTTT. As protein: CASSSHRVGGDTGELFF.

The rearrangement uses TRBV15 and TRBJ2-1; 9 bases align to TRBD2. Trimming cost V 8 bases and J 4 bases; bases outside gene matches: 9. CDR1 and CDR2 (germline): LNHNV, YYDKDF (reference sequence). The CDR3 consists of 15 residues. The CDR3 region is CATSRVAGEYNEQFF. CDR3 DNA: TGTGCCACCTCCAGGGTAGCGGGGGAATACAATGAGCAGTTCTTC.

The genes are TRBV19 and TRBJ2-1; 8 bases are a match to TRBD2. CDR1 LNHDA and CDR2 SQIVND come from the germline V gene (reference sequence). The junction had 4 bases not matched to a gene; V was cut back by 7 bases and J by 8 bases. The CDR3 runs to 12 residues. CDR3 amino acids: CASTGGEDEQFF. The CDR3 coding sequence is TGTGCCAGTACCGGGGGGGAGGATGAGCAGTTCTTC. Based on the CDR3 plus reference TRBV19 and TRBJ2-1, the full variable domain is DGGITQSPKYLFRKEGQNVTLSCEQNLNHDAMYWYRQDPGQGLRLIYYSQIVNDFQKGDIAEGYSVSREKKESFPLTVTSAQKNPTAFYLCASTGGEDEQFFGPGTRLTVL.